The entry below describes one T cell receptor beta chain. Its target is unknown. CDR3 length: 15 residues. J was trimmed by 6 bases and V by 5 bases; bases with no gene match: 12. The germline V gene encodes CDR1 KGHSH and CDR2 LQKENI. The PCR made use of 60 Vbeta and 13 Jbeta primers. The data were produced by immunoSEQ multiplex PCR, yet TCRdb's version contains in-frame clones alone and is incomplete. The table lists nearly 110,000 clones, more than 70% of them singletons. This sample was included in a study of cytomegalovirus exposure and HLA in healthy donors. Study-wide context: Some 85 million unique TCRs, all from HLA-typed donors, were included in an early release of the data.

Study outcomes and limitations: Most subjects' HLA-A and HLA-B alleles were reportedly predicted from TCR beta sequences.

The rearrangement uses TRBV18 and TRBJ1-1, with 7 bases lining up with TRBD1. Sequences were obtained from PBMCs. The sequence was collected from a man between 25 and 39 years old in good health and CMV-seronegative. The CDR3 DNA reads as TGTGCCAGCTCATGGGGCCCGGGACAGTCTGCTGAAGCTTTCTTT. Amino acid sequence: CASSWGPGQSAEAFF. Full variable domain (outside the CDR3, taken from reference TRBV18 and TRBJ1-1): NAGVMQNPRHLVRRRGQEARLRCSPMKGHSHVYWYRQLPEEGLKFMVYLQKENIIDESGMPKERFSAEFPKEGPSILRIQQVVRGDSAAYFCASSWGPGQSAEAFFGQGTRLTVV.